This T cell receptor (beta chain) was profiled in a study of cytomegalovirus exposure and HLA in healthy donors. General study findings and limits: Presence/absence results assume similar sequencing depth per donor, which may not hold. A later analysis found most CMV-associated TCR beta chains apparently HLA-restricted.

With respect to this clone: Its antigen is unknown.

The V gene lost 2 bases and the J gene lost 1 base, with 8 bases spanning the gap. The CDR3 has 14 amino acids. The germline gives CDR1 KGHSH, CDR2 LQKENI. The PCR was carried out with 60 Vbeta primers and 13 Jbeta primers. Generated by immunoSEQ multiplex PCR, the TCRdb table keeps only in-frame clones and is missing some. In the table there are about 160,000 clones, 55% to 70% of which are singletons. The gene calls are TRBV18 and TRBJ1-1, with D uncertain. The TCR was taken from a woman aged 55-69 years in good health and CMV-seropositive. Source material: PBMCs. The chain's CDR3 is CASSPNRQNTEAFF. The CDR3 DNA reads TGTGCCAGCTCACCAAACCGACAGAACACTGAAGCTTTCTTT.